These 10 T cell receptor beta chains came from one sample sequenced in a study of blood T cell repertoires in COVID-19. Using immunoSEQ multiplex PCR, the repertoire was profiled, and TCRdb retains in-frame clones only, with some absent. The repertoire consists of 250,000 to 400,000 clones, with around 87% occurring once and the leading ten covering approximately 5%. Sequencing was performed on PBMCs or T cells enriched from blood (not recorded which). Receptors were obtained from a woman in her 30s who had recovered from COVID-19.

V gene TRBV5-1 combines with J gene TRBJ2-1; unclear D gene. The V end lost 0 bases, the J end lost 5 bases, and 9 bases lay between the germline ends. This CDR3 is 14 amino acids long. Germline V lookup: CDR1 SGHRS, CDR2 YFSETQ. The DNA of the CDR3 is TGCGCCAGCAGCTTGGACAGTGAAAACAATGAGCAGTTCTTC. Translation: CASSLDSENNEQFF.

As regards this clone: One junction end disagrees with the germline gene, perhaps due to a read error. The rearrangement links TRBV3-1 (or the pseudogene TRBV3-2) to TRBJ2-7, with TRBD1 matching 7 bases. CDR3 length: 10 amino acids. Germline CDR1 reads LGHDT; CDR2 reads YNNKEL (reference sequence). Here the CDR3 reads CASSQERGRF. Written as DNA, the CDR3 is TGTGCCAGCAGCCAAGAGAGGGGGCGGTTC.

Here the CDR3 DNA reads TGTGCCAGCAGTTACTCGACAACAGGGAATTCACCCCTCCACTTT. Protein: CASSYSTTGNSPLHF. The chain joins TRBV6-5 to TRBJ1-6; D is perhaps TRBD1 (6 bases). The germline gives CDR1 MNHEY, CDR2 SVGAGI. Trimming left V 0 bases short and J 7 bases short, with 10 bases between. The CDR3 runs 15 residues.

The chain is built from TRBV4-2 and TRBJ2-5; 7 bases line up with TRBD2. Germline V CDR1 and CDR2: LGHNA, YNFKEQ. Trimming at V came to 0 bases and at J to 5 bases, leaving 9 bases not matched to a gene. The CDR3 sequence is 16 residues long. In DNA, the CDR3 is TGTGCCAGCAGCCAAGAGGCAATAGCGGGTGATGAGACCCAGTACTTC. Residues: CASSQEAIAGDETQYF.

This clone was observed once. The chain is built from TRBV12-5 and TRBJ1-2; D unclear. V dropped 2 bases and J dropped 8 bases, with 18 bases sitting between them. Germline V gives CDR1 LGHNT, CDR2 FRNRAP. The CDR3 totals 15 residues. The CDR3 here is CASGLQITSGSGYTF. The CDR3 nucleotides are TGTGCTAGTGGTTTGCAAATCACCTCAGGATCGGGCTACACCTTC.

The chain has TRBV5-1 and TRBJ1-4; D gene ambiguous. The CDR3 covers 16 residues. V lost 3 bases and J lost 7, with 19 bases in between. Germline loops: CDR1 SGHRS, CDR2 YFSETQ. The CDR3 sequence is CASSWQTVGEGEKLFF. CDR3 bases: TGCGCCAGCAGCTGGCAAACGGTGGGCGAAGGTGAAAAACTGTTTTTT.

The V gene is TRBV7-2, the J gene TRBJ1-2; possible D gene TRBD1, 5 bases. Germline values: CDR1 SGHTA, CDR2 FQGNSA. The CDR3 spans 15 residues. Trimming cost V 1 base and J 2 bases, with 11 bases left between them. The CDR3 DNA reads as TGTGCCAGCAGCTTAGATATCAGGGTCAACTATGGCTACACCTTC. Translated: CASSLDIRVNYGYTF.

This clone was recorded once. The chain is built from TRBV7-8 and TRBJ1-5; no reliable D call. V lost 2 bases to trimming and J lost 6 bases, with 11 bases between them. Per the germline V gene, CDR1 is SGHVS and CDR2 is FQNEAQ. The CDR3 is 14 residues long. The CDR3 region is CASSLYGEGQPQHF. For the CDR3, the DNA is TGTGCCAGCAGCTTATATGGGGAGGGTCAGCCCCAGCATTTT.

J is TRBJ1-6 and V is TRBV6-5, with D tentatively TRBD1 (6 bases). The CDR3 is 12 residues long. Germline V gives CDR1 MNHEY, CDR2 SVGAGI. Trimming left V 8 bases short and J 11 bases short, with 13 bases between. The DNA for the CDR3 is TGTGCCAGCGACCAGGGGCGGCCACCCCTCCACTTT. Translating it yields CASDQGRPPLHF.

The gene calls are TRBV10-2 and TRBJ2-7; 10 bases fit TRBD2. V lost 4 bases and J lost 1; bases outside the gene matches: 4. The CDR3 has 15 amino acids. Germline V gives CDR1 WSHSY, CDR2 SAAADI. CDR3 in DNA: TGCGCCAGCAGTGTGGCAGCGGGGGGGTCCTACGAGCAGTACTTC. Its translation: CASSVAAGGSYEQYF.